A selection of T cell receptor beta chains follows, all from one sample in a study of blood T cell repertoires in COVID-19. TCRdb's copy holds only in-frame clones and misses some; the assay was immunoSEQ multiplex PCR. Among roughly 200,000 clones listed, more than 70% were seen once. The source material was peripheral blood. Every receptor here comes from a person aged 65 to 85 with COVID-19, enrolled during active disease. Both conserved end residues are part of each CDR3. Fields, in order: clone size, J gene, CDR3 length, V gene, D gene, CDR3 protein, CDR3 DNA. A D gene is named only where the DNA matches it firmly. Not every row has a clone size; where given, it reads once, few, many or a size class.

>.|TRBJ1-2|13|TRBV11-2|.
CASSPQRSKGYTF
TGTGCCAGCAGCCCGCAACGTAGTAAGGGCTACACCTTC
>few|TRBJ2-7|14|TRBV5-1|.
CASSTQTGSYEQYF
TGCGCCAGCAGCACCCAAACAGGGTCCTACGAGCAGTACTTC
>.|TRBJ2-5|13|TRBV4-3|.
CASSQDAGETQYF
TGCGCCAGCAGCCAAGATGCCGGGGAGACCCAGTACTTC
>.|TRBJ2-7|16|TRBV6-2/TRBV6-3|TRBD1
CASSYGDSRSSYEQYF
TGTGCCAGCAGTTACGGGGACAGCCGGAGCTCCTACGAGCAGTACTTC
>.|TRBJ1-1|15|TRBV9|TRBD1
CASSETGTGSVEAFF
TGTGCCAGCAGCGAAACCGGGACAGGGAGCGTTGAAGCTTTCTTT
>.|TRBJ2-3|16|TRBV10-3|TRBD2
CAIRGLAGERADTQYF
TGTGCCATCAGGGGACTAGCGGGAGAACGGGCAGATACGCAGTATTTT
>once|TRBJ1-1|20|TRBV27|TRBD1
CASRTKGKTGGPGLNTEAFF
TGTGCCAGCAGGACTAAGGGGAAAACAGGGGGGCCGGGGTTGAACACTGAAGCTTTCTTT
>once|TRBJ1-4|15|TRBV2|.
CASRTRTAVNEKLFF
TGTGCCAGCAGGACCCGGACAGCCGTTAATGAAAAACTGTTTTTT
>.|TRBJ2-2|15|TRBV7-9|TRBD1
CASSLRQGGTGELFF
TGTGCCAGCAGCTTAAGACAGGGCGGAACCGGGGAGCTGTTTTTT
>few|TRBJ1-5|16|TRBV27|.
CASKVSAGLSNQPQHF
TGTGCCAGCAAGGTTTCTGCAGGACTTAGCAATCAGCCCCAGCATTTT
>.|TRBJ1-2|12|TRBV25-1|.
CASSVGAGGYTF
TGTGCCAGCAGTGTGGGCGCCGGTGGCTACACCTTC
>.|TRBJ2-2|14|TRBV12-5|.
CASAWSGASGELFF
TGTGCTAGTGCCTGGTCAGGGGCTTCCGGGGAGCTGTTTTTT
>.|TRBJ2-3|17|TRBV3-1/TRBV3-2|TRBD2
CASSPDGGRAGWDTQYF
TGTGCCAGCAGCCCCGATGGGGGGAGGGCCGGTTGGGATACGCAGTATTTT
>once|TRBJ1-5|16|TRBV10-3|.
CAISEQGNKLNQPQHF
TGTGCCATCAGTGAGCAGGGGAACAAACTCAATCAGCCCCAGCATTTT
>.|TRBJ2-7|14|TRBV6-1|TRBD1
CASSDTGGSDEQYF
TGTGCCAGCAGTGACACAGGGGGATCCGACGAGCAGTACTTC
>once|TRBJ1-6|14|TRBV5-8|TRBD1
CASSGRQGRSPLHF
TGTGCCAGCAGCGGCCGACAGGGTCGGTCACCCCTCCACTTT
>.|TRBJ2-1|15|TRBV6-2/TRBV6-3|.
CASSSLGGTYNEQFF
TGTGCCAGCAGTTCACTTGGGGGGACCTACAATGAGCAGTTCTTC
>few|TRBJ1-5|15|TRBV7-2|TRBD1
CASSLATGSGQPQHF
TGTGCCAGCAGCTTAGCGACAGGGAGCGGTCAGCCCCAGCATTTT
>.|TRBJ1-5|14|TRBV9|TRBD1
CASSSDREGQPQHF
TGTGCCAGCAGCTCGGACAGGGAGGGTCAGCCCCAGCATTTT
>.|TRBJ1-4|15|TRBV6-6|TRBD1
CASLRDRGINEKLFF
TGTGCCAGCCTTCGAGACAGGGGCATTAATGAAAAACTGTTTTTT
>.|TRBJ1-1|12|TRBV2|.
CASNREAFEAFF
TGTGCCAGCAATAGAGAGGCCTTTGAAGCTTTCTTT
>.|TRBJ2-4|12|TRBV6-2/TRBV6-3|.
CASSYRQGIQYF
TGTGCCAGCAGTTACCGGCAGGGCATTCAGTACTTC
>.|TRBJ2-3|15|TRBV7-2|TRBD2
CASSAETSGEDTQYF
TGTGCCAGCAGCGCCGAGACTAGCGGGGAAGATACGCAGTATTTT
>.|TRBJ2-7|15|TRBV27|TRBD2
CASSLNRASGYEQYF
TGTGCCAGCAGTTTAAACCGAGCTAGCGGGTACGAGCAGTACTTC
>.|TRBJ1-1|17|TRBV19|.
CASSRPSVPRGETEAFF
TGTGCCAGTAGTAGGCCCTCGGTTCCGCGCGGAGAAACTGAAGCTTTCTTT
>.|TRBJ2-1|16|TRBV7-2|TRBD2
CASSLGLAGGHNEQFF
TGTGCCAGCAGCTTAGGGCTAGCGGGAGGTCACAATGAGCAGTTCTTC
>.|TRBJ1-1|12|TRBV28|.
CASSLGRLGAFF
TGTGCCAGCAGTTTAGGGAGATTAGGAGCTTTCTTT
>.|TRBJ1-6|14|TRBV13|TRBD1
CASSFNRGNSPLHF
TGTGCCAGCAGCTTTAACAGGGGTAATTCACCCCTCCACTTT
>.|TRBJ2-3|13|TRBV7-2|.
CASSLGLRNTQYF
TGTGCCAGCAGCTTAGGCCTGAGAAATACGCAGTATTTT
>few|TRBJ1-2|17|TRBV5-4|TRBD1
CASSSDGTGGLFYGYTF
TGTGCCAGCAGCTCGGACGGGACAGGGGGCCTATTCTATGGCTACACCTTC
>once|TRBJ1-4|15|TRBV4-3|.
CASSQDRQVRGELFF
TGCGCCAGCAGCCAAGATCGTCAGGTGCGGGGTGAACTGTTTTTT
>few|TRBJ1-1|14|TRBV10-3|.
CAISVQGENTEAFF
TGTGCCATCAGTGTACAGGGAGAGAACACTGAAGCTTTCTTT
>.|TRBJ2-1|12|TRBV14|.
CASSYSYNEQFF
TGTGCCAGCAGCTACTCCTACAATGAGCAGTTCTTC
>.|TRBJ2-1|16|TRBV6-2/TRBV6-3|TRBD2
CASSNLAGSSYNEQFF
TGTGCCAGCAGCAACTTAGCGGGTTCCTCCTACAATGAGCAGTTCTTC
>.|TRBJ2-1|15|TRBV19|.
CASSRGPGSYNEQFF
TGTGCCAGTAGCAGGGGACCCGGCTCCTACAATGAGCAGTTCTTC